This section outlines one TCR beta chain sequence together with its context. Its specificity is unknown. RNA totalling about 0.45 to 1 ug underwent reverse transcription with random hexamers. The amplification used immunoSEQ multiplex PCR on TCR beta CDR3; it spanned 54 Vbeta and 13 Jbeta. TCRdb passed the immunoSEQ multiplex PCR reads through MiXCR, listing each CDR3 protein once. The repertoire holds hundreds of thousands of distinct CDR3 sequences, about 85% seen once, with about 0.12% in the top ten. This entry is derived from a study of CD8 T cells in Susac syndrome. Whole-study results and caveats: Regarding the TCR sequencing and HLA analysis, the study admitted that a relatively small number of individuals were involved.

Germline values: CDR1 SGHVS, CDR2 FQNEAQ. V gave up 4 bases and J gave up 0 bases, with 12 bases separating them. The CDR3 length is 16 residues. The J gene is TRBJ1-4, the V gene TRBV7-8; D possibly corresponds to TRBD1 (6 bases). The TCR comes from a human donor with multiple sclerosis. Sequenced sample: CD8+ T cells from PBMCs. CDR3 amino acids: CASSSIQGPTNEKLFF. CDR3 DNA sequence: TGTGCCAGCAGCTCGATACAGGGCCCAACTAATGAAAAACTGTTTTTT.